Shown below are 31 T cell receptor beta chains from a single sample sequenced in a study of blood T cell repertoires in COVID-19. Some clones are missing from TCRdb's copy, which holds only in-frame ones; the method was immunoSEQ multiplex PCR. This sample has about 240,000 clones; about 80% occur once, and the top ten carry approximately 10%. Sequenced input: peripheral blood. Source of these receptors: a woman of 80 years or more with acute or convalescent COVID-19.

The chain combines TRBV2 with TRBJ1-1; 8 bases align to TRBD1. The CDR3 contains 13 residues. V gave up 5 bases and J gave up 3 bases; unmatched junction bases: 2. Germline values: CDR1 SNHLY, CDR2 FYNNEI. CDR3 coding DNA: TGTGCCAGCAGTCCGGACAGGGACACTGAAGCTTTCTTT. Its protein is CASSPDRDTEAFF.

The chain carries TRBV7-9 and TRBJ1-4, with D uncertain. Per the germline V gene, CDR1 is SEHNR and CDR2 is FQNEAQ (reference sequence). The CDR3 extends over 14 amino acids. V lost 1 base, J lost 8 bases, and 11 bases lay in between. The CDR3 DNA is TGTGCCAGCAGCTTAGAGAGCGGTGGAGAAAAACTGTTTTTT. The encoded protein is CASSLESGGEKLFF.

CDR3 bases: TGCGCCAGCAGCCGGACAGGGGGAAGTCAGCCCCAGCATTTT. Its protein is CASSRTGGSQPQHF. The V and J genes are TRBV5-1 and TRBJ1-5; the match to TRBD1 covers 10 bases. Trimming cost V 4 bases and J 6 bases; bases outside gene matches: 4. The length of the CDR3 is 14 residues. Germline V gene sequence: CDR1 SGHRS, CDR2 YFSETQ.

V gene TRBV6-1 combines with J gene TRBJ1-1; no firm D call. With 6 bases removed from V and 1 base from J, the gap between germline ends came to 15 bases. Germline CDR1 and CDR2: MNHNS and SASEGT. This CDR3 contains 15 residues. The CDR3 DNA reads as TGTGCCAGCAGGCCCCGAACGGCAGGGAACACTGAAGCTTTCTTT. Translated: CASRPRTAGNTEAFF.

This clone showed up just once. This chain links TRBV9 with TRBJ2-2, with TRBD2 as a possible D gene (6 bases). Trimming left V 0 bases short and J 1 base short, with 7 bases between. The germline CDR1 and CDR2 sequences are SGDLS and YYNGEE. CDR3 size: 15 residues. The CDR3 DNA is TGTGCCAGCAGCGTAGGGGGGGTGAACACCGGGGAGCTGTTTTTT. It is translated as CASSVGGVNTGELFF.

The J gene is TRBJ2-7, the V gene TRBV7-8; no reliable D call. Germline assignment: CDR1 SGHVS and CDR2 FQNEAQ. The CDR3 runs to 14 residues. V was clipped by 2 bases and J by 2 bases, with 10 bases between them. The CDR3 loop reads CASSLPQQTYEQYF. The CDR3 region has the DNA TGTGCCAGCAGCTTACCACAGCAAACCTACGAGCAGTACTTC.

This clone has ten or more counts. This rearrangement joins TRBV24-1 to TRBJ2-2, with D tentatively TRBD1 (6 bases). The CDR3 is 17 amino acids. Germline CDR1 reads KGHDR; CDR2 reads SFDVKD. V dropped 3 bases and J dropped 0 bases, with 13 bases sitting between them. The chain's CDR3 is CATSDVTGSTNTGELFF. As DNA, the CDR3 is TGTGCCACCAGTGATGTAACAGGGAGTACGAACACCGGGGAGCTGTTTTTT.

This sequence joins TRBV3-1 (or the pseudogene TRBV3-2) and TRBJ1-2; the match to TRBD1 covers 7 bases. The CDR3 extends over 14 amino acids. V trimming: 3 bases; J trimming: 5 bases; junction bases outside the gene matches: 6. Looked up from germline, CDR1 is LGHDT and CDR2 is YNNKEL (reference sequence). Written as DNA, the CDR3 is TGTGCCAGCAGCCAGGGTGAGGGGGCTTATGGCTACACCTTC. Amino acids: CASSQGEGAYGYTF.

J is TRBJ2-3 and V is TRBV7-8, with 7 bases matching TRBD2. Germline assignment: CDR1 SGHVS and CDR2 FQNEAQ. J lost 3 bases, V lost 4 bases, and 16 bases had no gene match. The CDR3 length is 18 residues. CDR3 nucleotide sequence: TGTGCCAGCAGCTCCATCCACGGGAGTAGCGGGTATACAGATACGCAGTATTTT. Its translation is CASSSIHGSSGYTDTQYF.

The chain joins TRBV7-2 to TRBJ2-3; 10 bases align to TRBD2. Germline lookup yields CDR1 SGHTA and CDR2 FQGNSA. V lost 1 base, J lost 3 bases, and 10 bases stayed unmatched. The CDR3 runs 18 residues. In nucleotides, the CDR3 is TGTGCCAGCAGCTTAGGCCGGGTTCTAGCGGGGGTTACAGATACGCAGTATTTT. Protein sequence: CASSLGRVLAGVTDTQYF.

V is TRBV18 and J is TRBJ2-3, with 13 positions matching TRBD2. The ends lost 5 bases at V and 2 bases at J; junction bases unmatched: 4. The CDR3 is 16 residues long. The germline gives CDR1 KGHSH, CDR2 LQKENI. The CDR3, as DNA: TGTGCCAGCTCAACGACTAGCGGGGGGCTCACAGATACGCAGTATTTT. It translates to CASSTTSGGLTDTQYF.

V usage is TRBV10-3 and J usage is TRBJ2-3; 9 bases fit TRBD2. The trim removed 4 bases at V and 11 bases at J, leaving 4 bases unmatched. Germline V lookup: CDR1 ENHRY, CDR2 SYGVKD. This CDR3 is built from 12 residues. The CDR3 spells CAISGGLALQYF. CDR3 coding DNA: TGTGCCATCAGTGGGGGACTAGCCCTGCAGTATTTT.

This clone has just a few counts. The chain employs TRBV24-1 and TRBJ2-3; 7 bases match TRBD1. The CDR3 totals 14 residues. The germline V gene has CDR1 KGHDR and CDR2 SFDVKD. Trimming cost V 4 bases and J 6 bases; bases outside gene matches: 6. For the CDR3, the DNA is TGTGCCACCAGTGACGCGTTACAGGGGGATACGCAGTATTTT. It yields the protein CATSDALQGDTQYF.

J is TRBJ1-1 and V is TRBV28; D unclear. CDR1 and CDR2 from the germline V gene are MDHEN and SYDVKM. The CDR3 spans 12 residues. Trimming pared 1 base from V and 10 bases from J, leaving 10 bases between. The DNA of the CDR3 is TGTGCCAGCAGTTTATCCATTCCAGGAGCTTTCTTT. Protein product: CASSLSIPGAFF.

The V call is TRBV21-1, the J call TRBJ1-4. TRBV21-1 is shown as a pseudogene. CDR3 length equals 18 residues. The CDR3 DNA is TGTGCCAGCAGCACGCCCCGGGTGAGGGACTGGGGGAGTGAAAAACTGTTTTTT. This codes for CASSTPRVRDWGSEKLFF.

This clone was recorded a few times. CDR3 loop: CAISASRADTQYF. CDR3 bases: TGTGCCATCAGTGCTAGCCGGGCAGATACGCAGTATTTT. The rearrangement joins TRBV10-3 to TRBJ2-3; TRBD2 might be the D (5 bases). V was cut by 4 bases and J by 4 bases, with 9 bases left in between. The CDR3 runs to 13 residues. In germline, CDR1 is ENHRY, CDR2 SYGVKD.

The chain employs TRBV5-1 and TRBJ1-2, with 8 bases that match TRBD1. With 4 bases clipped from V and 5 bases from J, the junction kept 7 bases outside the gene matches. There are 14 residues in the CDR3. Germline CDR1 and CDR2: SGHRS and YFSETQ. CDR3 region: CASSEDRVSYGYTF. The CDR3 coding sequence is TGCGCCAGCAGCGAGGACAGGGTTTCTTATGGCTACACCTTC.

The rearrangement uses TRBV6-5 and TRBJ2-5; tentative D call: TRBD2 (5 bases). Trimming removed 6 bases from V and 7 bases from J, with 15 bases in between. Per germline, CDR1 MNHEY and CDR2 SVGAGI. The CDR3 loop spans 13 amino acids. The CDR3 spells CASRPGLLRTQYF. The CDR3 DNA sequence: TGTGCCAGCAGACCCGGACTCCTTAGGACCCAGTACTTC.

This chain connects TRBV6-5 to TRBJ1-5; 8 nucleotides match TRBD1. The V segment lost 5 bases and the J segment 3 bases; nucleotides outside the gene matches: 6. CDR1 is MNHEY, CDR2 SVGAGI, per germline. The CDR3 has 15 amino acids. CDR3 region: CASSQGAGVNQPQHF. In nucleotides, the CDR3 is TGTGCCAGCAGTCAGGGGGCAGGGGTCAATCAGCCCCAGCATTTT.

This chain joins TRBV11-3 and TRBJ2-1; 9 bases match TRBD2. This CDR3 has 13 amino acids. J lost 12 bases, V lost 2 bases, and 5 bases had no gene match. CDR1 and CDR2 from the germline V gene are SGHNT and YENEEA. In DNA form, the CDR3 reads TGTGCCAGCAGCTTACTAGCGGGGTCGGTGCAGTTCTTC. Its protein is CASSLLAGSVQFF.

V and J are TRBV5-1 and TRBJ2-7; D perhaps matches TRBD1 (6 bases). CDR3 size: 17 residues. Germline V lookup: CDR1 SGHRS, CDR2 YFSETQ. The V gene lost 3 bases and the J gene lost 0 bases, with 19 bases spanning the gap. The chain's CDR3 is CASSSEQQGTLSYEQYF. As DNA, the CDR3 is TGCGCCAGCAGCTCTGAGCAACAGGGTACCCTCTCCTACGAGCAGTACTTC.

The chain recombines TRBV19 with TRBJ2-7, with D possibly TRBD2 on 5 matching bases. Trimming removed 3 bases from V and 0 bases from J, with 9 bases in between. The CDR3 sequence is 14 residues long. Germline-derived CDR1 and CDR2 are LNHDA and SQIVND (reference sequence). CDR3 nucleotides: TGTGCCAGTAGTATCAGGACTGTCTCCTACGAGCAGTACTTC. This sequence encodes CASSIRTVSYEQYF.

The CDR3 coding sequence is TGTGCCATCAGTGCCCCACAGGGGGGTGTCTACAATGAGCAGTTCTTC. Its protein is CAISAPQGGVYNEQFF. V gene TRBV10-3 combines with J gene TRBJ2-1, with 8 bases matching TRBD1. The CDR3 has 16 residues. V lost 4 bases and J lost 3; bases outside the gene matches: 8. CDR1 and CDR2 (germline): ENHRY, SYGVKD.

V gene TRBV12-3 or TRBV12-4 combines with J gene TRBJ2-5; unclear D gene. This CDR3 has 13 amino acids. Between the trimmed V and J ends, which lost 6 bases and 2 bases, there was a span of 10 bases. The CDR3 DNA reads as TGTGCCAGCAGCCCCCGAGGACAAGAGACCCAGTACTTC. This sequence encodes CASSPRGQETQYF.

The CDR3: CARSLGGWSYGYTF. DNA of the CDR3: TGTGCCAGAAGCTTAGGGGGCTGGAGCTATGGCTACACCTTC. J is TRBJ1-2 and V is TRBV7-5; the table's D call TRBD1 went unverified against the DNA. TRBV7-5 is recorded as a pseudogene. The CDR3 has 14 residues.

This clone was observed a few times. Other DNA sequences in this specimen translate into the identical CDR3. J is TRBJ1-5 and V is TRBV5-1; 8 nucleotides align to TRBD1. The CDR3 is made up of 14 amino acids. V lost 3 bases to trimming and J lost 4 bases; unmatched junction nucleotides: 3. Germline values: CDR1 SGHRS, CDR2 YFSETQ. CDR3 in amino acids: CASSSGTGNQPQHF. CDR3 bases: TGCGCCAGCAGCTCCGGGACAGGTAATCAGCCCCAGCATTTT.

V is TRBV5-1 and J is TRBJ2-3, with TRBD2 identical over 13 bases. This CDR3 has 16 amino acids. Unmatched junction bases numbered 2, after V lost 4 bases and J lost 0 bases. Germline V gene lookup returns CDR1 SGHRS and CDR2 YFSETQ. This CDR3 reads CASSPGLAGSTDTQYF. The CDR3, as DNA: TGCGCCAGCAGCCCGGGACTAGCGGGGAGCACAGATACGCAGTATTTT.

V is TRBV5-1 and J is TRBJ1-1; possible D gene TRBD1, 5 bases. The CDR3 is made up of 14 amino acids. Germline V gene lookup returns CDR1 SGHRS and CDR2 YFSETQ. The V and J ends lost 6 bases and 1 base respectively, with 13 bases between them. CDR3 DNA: TGCGCCAGCAAGGGATTGACAGCGAACACTGAAGCTTTCTTT. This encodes CASKGLTANTEAFF.

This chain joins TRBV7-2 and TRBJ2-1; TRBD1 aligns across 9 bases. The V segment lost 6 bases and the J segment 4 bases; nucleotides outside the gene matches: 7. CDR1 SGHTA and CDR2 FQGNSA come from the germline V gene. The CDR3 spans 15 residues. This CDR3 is CASRLVGQGYNEQFF. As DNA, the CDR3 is TGTGCCAGCAGGCTAGTCGGACAGGGGTACAATGAGCAGTTCTTC. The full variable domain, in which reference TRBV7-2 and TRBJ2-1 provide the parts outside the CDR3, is GAGVSQSPSNKVTEKGKDVELRCDPISGHTALYWYRQSLGQGLEFLIYFQGNSAPDKSGLPSDRFSAERTGGSVSTLTIQRTQQEDSAVYLCASRLVGQGYNEQFFGPGTRLTVL.

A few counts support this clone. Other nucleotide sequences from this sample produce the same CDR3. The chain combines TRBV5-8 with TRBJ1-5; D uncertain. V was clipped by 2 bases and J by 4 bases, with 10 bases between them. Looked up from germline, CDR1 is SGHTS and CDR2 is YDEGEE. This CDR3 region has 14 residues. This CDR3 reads CASSFGQINQPQHF. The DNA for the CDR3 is TGTGCCAGCAGCTTTGGGCAGATTAATCAGCCCCAGCATTTT.

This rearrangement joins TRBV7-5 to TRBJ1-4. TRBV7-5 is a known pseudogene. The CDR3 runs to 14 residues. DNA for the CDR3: TGTGCCAGAAGCTTCTTGCGGCCTGGGGCGGGGCTGTTTTTT. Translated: CARSFLRPGAGLFF.